The sequence of this T cell receptor (beta chain) was determined in a study of technical replicates of blood from a handful of donors. Sequencing was performed with immunoSEQ multiplex PCR; in TCRdb, only in-frame clones are kept and a portion is missing. The sample records over 85,000 clones, about 96% being singletons. For this clone: A junction boundary mismatches the germline segment, possibly from a read error.

Germline V gives CDR1 SSHAT, CDR2 FNYEAQ (reference sequence). There are 13 residues in the CDR3. This TCR was recovered from a human donor in good health. V usage is TRBV7-7 and J usage is TRBJ2-1, with a possible D match to TRBD2 (6 bases). The sequencing sample was made of T cells isolated from PBMCs. The CDR3 here is CASSAGLGNEQFF. In DNA, the CDR3 is TGTGCTAGCAGCGCGGGGTTAGGTAATGAGCAGTTCTTC.